The rows below give T cell receptor beta chains drawn from one sample of a study of T cell repertoires in cytomegalovirus infection. TCRdb ran MiXCR on the reads and lists one entry per CDR3 protein. The table lists 310,000 or so distinct CDR3 sequences, approximately 25% of them singletons. These receptors' antigens are unknown. The material was cultured PBMCs, obtained from culture after CMV antigen stimulation. These receptors were taken from a human donor in good health (CMV status not recorded). Some clones in this sample may be carry-over from other donors' samples. CDR3s include the opening cysteine and the closing phenylalanine or tryptophan. D genes are given only for firm matches. Expanded clones get a size class; other rows say once, few or many, or leave the size out.

abundance | j_gene | v_gene | d_gene | CDR3nt | CDR3aa
few | TRBJ2-7 | TRBV27 | NA | TGTGCCAGCAGTCCCGACCGCCCACATGGAAAATACGAGCAGTACTTC | CASSPDRPHGKYEQYF
many | TRBJ2-7 | TRBV19 | NA | TGTGCCAGTAGTATACCGGGACTCGTCTACGAGCAGTACTTC | CASSIPGLVYEQYF
NA | TRBJ2-7 | TRBV7-2 | NA | TGTGCCAGCAGCTATCAACCGGATTCGAAATCCTACGAGCAGTACTTC | CASSYQPDSKSYEQYF
few | TRBJ2-7 | TRBV7-9 | NA | TGTGCCAGCAGCCCAGGAGGACCCACCTACGAGCAGTACTTC | CASSPGGPTYEQYF
NA | TRBJ2-7 | TRBV5-1 | NA | TGCGCCAGCAGCATGGACAGTCGGAGCTACGAGCAGTACTTC | CASSMDSRSYEQYF
NA | TRBJ2-6 | TRBV19 | NA | TGTGCCAGTAAAGCAGGCCTAGGGGCTGGGGCCAACGTCCTGACTTTC | CASKAGLGAGANVLTF
NA | TRBJ2-1 | TRBV7-9 | TRBD2 | TGTGCCAGCAGCTTTTTAGCGGGAGAGTCTAAAAGTGGCAATGAGCAGTTCTTC | CASSFLAGESKSGNEQFF
NA | TRBJ1-5 | TRBV19 | TRBD1 | TGTGCCAGTAGTGATCGGACAGGGGCCAATCAGCCCCAGCATTTT | CASSDRTGANQPQHF
many | TRBJ2-5 | TRBV7-2 | TRBD1 | TGTGCCAGCAGCTTAGGGGTTGGACAGGGGGCGATGGGGACCCAGTACTTC | CASSLGVGQGAMGTQYF
few | TRBJ2-3 | TRBV11-2 | TRBD2 | TGTGCCAGCAGCCCAAAGCGGGAGACAGATACGCAGTATTTT | CASSPKRETDTQYF
many | TRBJ2-3 | TRBV7-2 | TRBD2 | TGTGCCAGCAGCTCTCTAGCGGGAGGGGGAGATACGCAGTATTTT | CASSSLAGGGDTQYF
NA | TRBJ1-5 | TRBV19 | NA | TGTGCCAGTAGTATAGGAGTGGCAAGTCAGCCCCAGCATTTT | CASSIGVASQPQHF
NA | TRBJ2-4 | TRBV2 | NA | TGTGCCAGCGGGCAAAACATTCAGTACTTC | CASGQNIQYF
few | TRBJ2-1 | TRBV19 | TRBD2 | TGTGCCAGTACCTTTGGCGGGAGGGCCGTCAATGAGCAGTTCTTC | CASTFGGRAVNEQFF
few | TRBJ2-7 | TRBV7-6 | NA | TGTGCCAGCAGCGGCCCCGAGGGGCGGGACCCCTACGAGCAGTACTTC | CASSGPEGRDPYEQYF
few | TRBJ2-3 | TRBV24-1 | TRBD1 | TGTGCCACCAGTGATGCAGGGGGAGATACGCAGTATTTT | CATSDAGGDTQYF
NA | TRBJ2-3 | TRBV2 | NA | TGTGCCAGCAGTGATTTGGGGGGGCGATCAGATACGCAGTATTTT | CASSDLGGRSDTQYF
few | TRBJ2-5 | TRBV7-8 | NA | TGTGCCAGCAGCTTAGGCCACCTCGGGCCCGGGACATCCTTCCCAGAGACCCAGTACTTC | CASSLGHLGPGTSFPETQYF
NA | TRBJ2-2 | TRBV6-5 | NA | TGTGCCAGCAGTGGTTTGTTGGGCACCGGGGAGCTGTTTTTT | CASSGLLGTGELFF
many | TRBJ1-6 | TRBV7-2 | NA | TGTGCCAGCAGCTTGGACAGCCTTAACACCCTCCACTTT | CASSLDSLNTLHF
few | TRBJ2-7 | TRBV27 | TRBD1 | TGTGCCAGCAGTACAGGGGGACGCTTCTACGAGCAGTACTTC | CASSTGGRFYEQYF
NA | TRBJ1-1 | TRBV29-1 | NA | TGCAGCGCCAGAGCTGGCAATTCCGAAGCTTTCTTT | CSARAGNSEAFF
NA | TRBJ2-5 | TRBV12-3/TRBV12-4 | NA | TGTGCCAGCGGACCCAGCGGATTGGGGACCCAGTACTTC | CASGPSGLGTQYF
NA | TRBJ1-1 | TRBV7-2 | TRBD1 | TGTGCCAGCAGCTCGAGACAGGGGGGCGTCAACACTGAAGCTTTCTTT | CASSSRQGGVNTEAFF
NA | TRBJ2-7 | TRBV20-1 | NA | TGCAGTGCTCGGCGACCGGGACAAATCTCCTACGAGCAGTACTTC | CSARRPGQISYEQYF
NA | TRBJ1-1 | TRBV6-2/TRBV6-3 | NA | TGTGCCAGCAGTTACAGGCCATCCCTCATGAACACTGAAGCTTTCTTT | CASSYRPSLMNTEAFF
few | TRBJ2-1 | TRBV6-2/TRBV6-3 | TRBD2 | TGTGCCAGCAGTTTAACTAGCGCTTACAATGAGCAGTTCTTC | CASSLTSAYNEQFF
few | TRBJ2-5 | TRBV11-2 | NA | TGTGCCAGCAGCAGGGTCCGCGAAGAGACCCAGTACTTC | CASSRVREETQYF
few | TRBJ2-1 | TRBV19 | NA | TGTGCCAGTAGTATAATGGGGTCCTACAATGAGCAGTTCTTC | CASSIMGSYNEQFF
NA | TRBJ1-1 | TRBV7-9 | NA | TGTGCCAGCAGCTTAGGAATCACCACTGAAGCTTTCTTT | CASSLGITTEAFF
NA | TRBJ2-2 | TRBV28 | NA | TGTGCCAGCAGTTGGGACGGAAACACCGGGGAGCTGTTTTTT | CASSWDGNTGELFF
many | TRBJ2-6 | TRBV4-2 | NA | TGTGCCAGCAGCCAAGACAACTCTGGGGCCAACGTCCTGACTTTC | CASSQDNSGANVLTF
NA | TRBJ1-2 | TRBV7-9 | NA | TGTGCCACGACGTCTAACTATGGCTACACCTTC | CATTSNYGYTF
NA | TRBJ1-2 | TRBV7-2 | TRBD1 | TGTGCCAGCAGCCTAGGGACAGTTTCTAACTATGGCTACACCTTC | CASSLGTVSNYGYTF
few | TRBJ2-1 | TRBV7-9 | NA | TGTGCCAGCAGCTTCAACCAAGCCCTGATTAACCGCTTC | CASSFNQALINRF
few | TRBJ2-7 | TRBV27 | TRBD1 | TGTGCCAGCAGTTACCGGACAGGGGTCCTCGAGCAGTACTTC | CASSYRTGVLEQYF
NA | TRBJ1-5 | TRBV20-1 | TRBD1 | TGCAGTGCTAGTTCCAGGGGGCACTATCAGCCCCAGCATTTT | CSASSRGHYQPQHF
NA | TRBJ2-5 | TRBV7-2 | TRBD2 | TGTGCCAGCAGCCGACGAGGACTAGCGGGCGCGGAGACCCAGTACTTC | CASSRRGLAGAETQYF
NA | TRBJ2-7 | TRBV6-4 | TRBD2 | TGTGCCAGCAGTGCCCGCGGAGTAGCGGGAGTCGACGAGCAGTACTTC | CASSARGVAGVDEQYF
few | TRBJ2-1 | TRBV12-3/TRBV12-4 | TRBD2 | TGTGCCAGCACCGGGACTAGCGGGCACAATGAGCAGTTCTTC | CASTGTSGHNEQFF